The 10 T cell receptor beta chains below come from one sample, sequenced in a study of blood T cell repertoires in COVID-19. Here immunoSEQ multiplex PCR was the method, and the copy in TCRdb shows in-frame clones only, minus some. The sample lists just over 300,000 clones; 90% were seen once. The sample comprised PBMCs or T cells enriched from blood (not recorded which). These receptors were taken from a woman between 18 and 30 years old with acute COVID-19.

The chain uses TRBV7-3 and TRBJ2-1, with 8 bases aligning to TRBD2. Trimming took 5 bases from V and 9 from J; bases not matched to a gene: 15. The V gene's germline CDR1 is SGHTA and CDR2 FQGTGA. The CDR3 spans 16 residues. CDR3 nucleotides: TGTGCCAGCAGCCCCCAGACCAGCGGGAGAGGGGGTGAGCAGTTCTTC. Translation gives CASSPQTSGRGGEQFF.

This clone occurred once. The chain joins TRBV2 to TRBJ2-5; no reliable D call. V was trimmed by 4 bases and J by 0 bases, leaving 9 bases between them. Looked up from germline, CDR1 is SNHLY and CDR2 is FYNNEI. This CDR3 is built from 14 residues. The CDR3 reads CASSATWYQETQYF. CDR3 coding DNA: TGTGCCAGCAGTGCTACTTGGTACCAAGAGACCCAGTACTTC.

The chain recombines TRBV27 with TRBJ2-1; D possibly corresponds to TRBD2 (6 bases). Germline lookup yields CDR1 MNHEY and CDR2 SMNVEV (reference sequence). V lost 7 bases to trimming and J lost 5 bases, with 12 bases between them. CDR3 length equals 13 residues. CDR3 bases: TGTGCCAGCAATGGGCGGGGACACAATGAGCAGTTCTTC. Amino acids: CASNGRGHNEQFF.

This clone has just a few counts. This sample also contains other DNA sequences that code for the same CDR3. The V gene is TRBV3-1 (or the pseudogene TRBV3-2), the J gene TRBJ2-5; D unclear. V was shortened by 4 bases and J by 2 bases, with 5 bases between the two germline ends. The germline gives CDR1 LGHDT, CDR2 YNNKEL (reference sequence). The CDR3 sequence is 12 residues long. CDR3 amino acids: CASSRLQETQYF. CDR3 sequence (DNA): TGTGCCAGCAGCCGTCTTCAAGAGACCCAGTACTTC.

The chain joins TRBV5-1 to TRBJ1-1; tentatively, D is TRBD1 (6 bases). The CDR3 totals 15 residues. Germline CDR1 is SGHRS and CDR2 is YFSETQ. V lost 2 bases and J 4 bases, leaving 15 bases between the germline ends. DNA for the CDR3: TGCGCCAGCAGCTTCTCCTCTACAGGGATCACTGAAGCTTTCTTT. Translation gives CASSFSSTGITEAFF.

This CDR3 is CASRADRGRYTGELFF. CDR3 coding DNA: TGTGCCAGCAGGGCAGACAGGGGGCGGTACACCGGGGAGCTGTTTTTT. This chain links TRBV2 with TRBJ2-2; 10 bases line up with TRBD1. Looked up from germline, CDR1 is SNHLY and CDR2 is FYNNEI. The CDR3 contains 16 residues. The ends lost 6 bases at V and 3 bases at J; junction bases unmatched: 7.

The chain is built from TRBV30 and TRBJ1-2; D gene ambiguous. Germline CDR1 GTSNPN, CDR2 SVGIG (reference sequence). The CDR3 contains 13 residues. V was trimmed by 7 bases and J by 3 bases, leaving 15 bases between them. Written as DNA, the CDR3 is TGTGCCTACCCGACGGAGACTTACTATGGCTACACCTTC. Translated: CAYPTETYYGYTF.

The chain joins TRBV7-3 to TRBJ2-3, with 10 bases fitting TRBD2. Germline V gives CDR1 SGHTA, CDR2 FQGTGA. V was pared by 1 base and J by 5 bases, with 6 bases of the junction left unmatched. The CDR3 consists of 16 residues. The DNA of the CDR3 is TGTGCCAGCAGCTTAATTTCTAGCGGGAGTATAGATACGCAGTATTTT. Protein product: CASSLISSGSIDTQYF.

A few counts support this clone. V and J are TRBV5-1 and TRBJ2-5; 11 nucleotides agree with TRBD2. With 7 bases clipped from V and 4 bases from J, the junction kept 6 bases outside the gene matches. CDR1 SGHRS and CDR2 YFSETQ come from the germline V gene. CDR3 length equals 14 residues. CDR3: CASGTGTSGETQYF. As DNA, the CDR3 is TGCGCCAGCGGAACCGGGACTAGCGGAGAGACCCAGTACTTC.

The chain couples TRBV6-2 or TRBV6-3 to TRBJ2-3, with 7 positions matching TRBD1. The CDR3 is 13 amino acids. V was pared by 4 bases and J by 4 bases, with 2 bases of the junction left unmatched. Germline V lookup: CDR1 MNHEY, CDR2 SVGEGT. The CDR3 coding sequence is TGTGCCAGCAGTTCCACAGGGGCAGATACGCAGTATTTT. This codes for CASSSTGADTQYF.